These 27 T cell receptor beta chains were sequenced from one sample in a study of blood T cell repertoires in COVID-19. Only in-frame clones appear in the TCRdb table, and some are missing; sequencing was by immunoSEQ multiplex PCR. The sample holds about 82,000 clones; about 76% are singletons and the top ten take 44%. The source material was peripheral blood. All receptors come from a man aged 80 or over with acute or convalescent COVID-19.

The chain combines TRBV30 with TRBJ1-1; D gene ambiguous. The CDR3 is 14 amino acids. Looked up from germline, CDR1 is GTSNPN and CDR2 is SVGIG (reference sequence). V dropped 5 bases and J dropped 3 bases, with 16 bases sitting between them. CDR3 residues: CAWARPGWDTEAFF. CDR3 DNA: TGTGCCTGGGCACGGCCAGGTTGGGACACTGAAGCTTTCTTT.

This rearrangement joins TRBV10-1 to TRBJ2-2; 10 bases match TRBD1. The CDR3 is 17 amino acids. CDR1 WNHNN and CDR2 SYGVQD come from the germline V gene (reference sequence). V lost 3 bases and J lost 4; bases outside the gene matches: 8. CDR3 in DNA: TGCGCCAGCAGTGACCCACCGGGACAGGGGAGCACCGGGGAGCTGTTTTTT. It encodes CASSDPPGQGSTGELFF.

The chain joins TRBV3-1 (or the pseudogene TRBV3-2) to TRBJ2-1, with 15 bases matching TRBD2. Germline V gene lookup returns CDR1 LGHDT and CDR2 YNNKEL (reference sequence). Germline trimming cut 4 bases from V and 9 bases from J; bases unmatched to any gene: 4. The CDR3 has 15 residues. The CDR3 DNA follows: TGTGCCAGCAGCCGTGGACTAGCGGGAGGGATTGAGCAGTTCTTC. This sequence encodes CASSRGLAGGIEQFF.

This rearrangement joins TRBV7-3 to TRBJ2-2; the D gene is possibly TRBD1 (6 bases). The CDR3 totals 15 residues. V was pared by 5 bases and J by 0 bases, with 10 bases between. Germline V gene lookup returns CDR1 SGHTA and CDR2 FQGTGA. The CDR3 protein is CASSVGQANTGELFF. In nucleotides, the CDR3 is TGTGCCAGCAGCGTGGGACAAGCGAACACCGGGGAGCTGTTTTTT.

The chain is built from TRBV7-3 and TRBJ1-6; 7 nucleotides match TRBD1. Germline V lookup: CDR1 SGHTA, CDR2 FQGTGA. The V gene end was trimmed by 5 bases and the J gene end by 12 bases; junction bases not matched to a gene: 7. The CDR3 is made up of 13 amino acids. The CDR3 DNA reads TGTGCCAGCAGCCCGAGACAGGGTGGACCCCTCCACTTT. Residues: CASSPRQGGPLHF.

Only a few counts were recorded for this clone. The chain links TRBV19 to TRBJ2-2, with D maybe TRBD1 (6 bases). Germline lookup yields CDR1 LNHDA and CDR2 SQIVND (reference sequence). The CDR3 is made up of 15 amino acids. The V end lost 7 bases, the J end lost 5 bases, and 17 bases lay between the germline ends. Written as DNA, the CDR3 is TGTGCCAGTACCCTTCTGGACAGACAAACCGGGGAGCTGTTTTTT. Translation gives CASTLLDRQTGELFF.

The CDR3 DNA reads TGTGCCAGCAGTGAACACAGGGACACTGAAGCTTTCTTT. Translation gives CASSEHRDTEAFF. The chain links TRBV25-1 to TRBJ1-1; D perhaps matches TRBD1 (6 bases). From germline, CDR1 is MGHDK and CDR2 SYGVNS. With 2 bases removed from V and 3 bases from J, the gap between germline ends came to 7 bases. The CDR3 totals 13 residues.

The count of this clone is one. V gene TRBV5-4 combines with J gene TRBJ2-7; 10 bases are shared with TRBD1. The germline V gene has CDR1 SGHNT and CDR2 YYREEE (reference sequence). The CDR3 is 16 residues long. With V trimmed by 5 bases and J by 0 bases, 8 bases remained unmatched. The CDR3 here is CASSRAGTGASYEQYF. The DNA of the CDR3 is TGTGCCAGCAGTCGAGCCGGGACAGGGGCCTCCTACGAGCAGTACTTC. The variable domain in full, completed from reference TRBV5-4 and TRBJ2-7, reads ETGVTQSPTHLIKTRGQQVTLRCSSQSGHNTVSWYQQALGQGPQFIFQYYREEENGRGNFPPRFSGLQFPNYSSELNVNALELDDSALYLCASSRAGTGASYEQYFGPGTRLTVT.

The chain has TRBV18 and TRBJ1-5, with 7 bases lining up with TRBD1. V was pared by 3 bases and J by 5 bases, with 4 bases of the junction left unmatched. From germline, CDR1 is KGHSH and CDR2 LQKENI. This CDR3 contains 14 residues. CDR3 sequence (DNA): TGTGCCAGCTCACCGGGGACAGCGGATCAGCCCCAGCATTTT. It specifies CASSPGTADQPQHF.

The V gene is TRBV7-8, the J gene TRBJ2-3, with D possibly TRBD1 on 5 matching bases. The CDR3 consists of 16 residues. Germline V lookup: CDR1 SGHVS, CDR2 FQNEAQ. Trimming took 6 bases from V and 1 from J, leaving 17 bases between them. CDR3 DNA: TGTGCCAGCAGTCAAGTAGGGGAACGGGGCACAGATACGCAGTATTTT. It specifies CASSQVGERGTDTQYF.

This chain uses TRBV28 with TRBJ2-5; 8 bases align to TRBD1. V lost 7 bases, J lost 6 bases, and 10 bases stayed unmatched. In germline, CDR1 is MDHEN, CDR2 SYDVKM. The CDR3 is 14 amino acids. The CDR3 DNA reads as TGTGCCAGCATTGGCAGGGGGCAAGGGAAGACCCAGTACTTC. Amino acid sequence: CASIGRGQGKTQYF. The full variable domain, with the rest looked up from reference TRBV28 and TRBJ2-5, is DVKVTQSSRYLVKRTGEKVFLECVQDMDHENMFWYRQDPGLGLRLIYFSYDVKMKEKGDIPEGYSVSREKKERFSLILESASTNQTSMYLCASIGRGQGKTQYFGPGTRLLVL.

This clone appeared a few times. The rearrangement joins TRBV28 to TRBJ1-2; maybe TRBD1 (5 bases). CDR3 size: 13 residues. V dropped 7 bases and J dropped 1 base, with 10 bases sitting between them. CDR1 is MDHEN, CDR2 SYDVKM, per germline. The CDR3 region has the DNA TGTGCCAGCACCCTGGGGGGTAACTATGGCTACACCTTC. Its protein is CASTLGGNYGYTF.

Details on this clone: At one end, the junction sequence differs from germline, possibly due to a read error. The chain employs TRBV29-1 and TRBJ1-2; TRBD1 agrees at 7 bases. CDR3 length equals 12 residues. Germline V gene data show CDR1 as SQVTM and CDR2 as ANQGSEA. As DNA, the CDR3 is TGCAGCGTCCAATGGACAGGTTTCGGAAGCCTCTTC. Translating gives CSVQWTGFGSLF. Combining the CDR3 with reference TRBV29-1 and TRBJ1-2 gives the whole variable domain SAVISQKPSRDICQRGTSLTIQCQVDSQVTMMFWYRQQPGQSLTLIATANQGSEATYESGFVIDKFPISRPNLTFSTLTVSNMSPEDSSIYLCSVQWTGFGSLFGSGTRLTVV.

This sequence joins TRBV18 and TRBJ1-1, with D uncertain. Trimming pared 2 bases from V and 5 bases from J, leaving 9 bases between. Germline V gene lookup returns CDR1 KGHSH and CDR2 LQKENI. The CDR3 is 13 amino acids. The CDR3 loop reads CASSPGLSTEAFF. The DNA for the CDR3 is TGTGCCAGCTCACCAGGGCTGTCGACTGAAGCTTTCTTT.

V is TRBV5-1 and J is TRBJ1-2; no clear D. In germline, CDR1 is SGHRS, CDR2 YFSETQ. V was cut by 2 bases and J by 2 bases, with 10 bases left in between. The CDR3 runs to 14 residues. CDR3 loop: CASSFGNQNYGYTF. The CDR3 nucleotides read TGCGCCAGCAGCTTCGGGAACCAAAACTATGGCTACACCTTC. Full variable domain (rest looked up from reference TRBV5-1 and TRBJ1-2): KAGVTQTPRYLIKTRGQQVTLSCSPISGHRSVSWYQQTPGQGLQFLFEYFSETQRNKGNFPGRFSGRQFSNSRSEMNVSTLELGDSALYLCASSFGNQNYGYTFGSGTRLTVV.

CDR3 region: CASKNDNMNTEAFF. In nucleotides, the CDR3 is TGTGCCAGCAAGAACGACAACATGAACACTGAAGCTTTCTTT. This chain connects TRBV6-5 to TRBJ1-1; D is unclear. CDR3 size: 14 residues. V shed 7 bases and J shed 0 bases, with 12 bases lying between them. Germline lookup yields CDR1 MNHEY and CDR2 SVGAGI.

The chain couples TRBV5-5 to TRBJ1-2, with 7 positions matching TRBD1. CDR3 size: 15 residues. V dropped 4 bases and J dropped 2; count of bases not matched to a gene: 8. Germline V CDR1 and CDR2: SGHKS, YYEKEE (reference sequence). The CDR3 DNA is TGTGCCAGCAGCGGACAGGACGGAAGAAACTATGGCTACACCTTC. Protein: CASSGQDGRNYGYTF.

V usage is TRBV5-1 and J usage is TRBJ2-1, with 7 bases identical to TRBD2. This CDR3 region has 16 residues. Germline V gives CDR1 SGHRS, CDR2 YFSETQ. The trim removed 0 bases at V and 4 bases at J, leaving 7 bases unmatched. For the CDR3, the DNA is TGCGCCAGCAGCTTGGAGGCTAGCGGCCCATACAATGAGCAGTTCTTC. Its translation: CASSLEASGPYNEQFF.

The chain's CDR3 is CASSTLAGLDTGELFF. CDR3 coding DNA: TGTGCCAGCAGTACATTAGCGGGACTGGACACCGGGGAGCTGTTTTTT. The chain links TRBV28 to TRBJ2-2, with 8 bases fitting TRBD2. Germline V gene sequence: CDR1 MDHEN, CDR2 SYDVKM. The CDR3 is 16 residues long. V shed 5 bases and J 3 bases; nucleotides not matched to a gene: 8.

The CDR3 nucleotides read TGTGCCAGCAGTTTATCAGGACAGGGGGCGCGTGTGAACACCTTC. Translation gives CASSLSGQGARVNTF. This chain joins TRBV28 and TRBJ1-2, with 11 bases lining up with TRBD1. The CDR3 contains 15 residues. Germline-derived CDR1 and CDR2 are MDHEN and SYDVKM. The junction had 10 bases not matched to a gene; V was cut back by 1 base and J by 12 bases.

The rearrangement joins TRBV2 to TRBJ2-1; 7 bases map to TRBD1. The CDR3 totals 15 residues. Per germline, CDR1 SNHLY and CDR2 FYNNEI. Trimming took 7 bases from V and 4 from J; bases not matched to a gene: 10. CDR3 bases: TGTGCCAGCAATGGGAACAGGGGATTTTACAATGAGCAGTTCTTC. Its protein is CASNGNRGFYNEQFF.

The chain has TRBV5-6 and TRBJ2-7; D perhaps matches TRBD1 (5 bases). The CDR3 contains 15 residues. V shed 0 bases and J shed 4 bases, with 14 bases lying between them. From germline, CDR1 is SGHDT and CDR2 YYEEEE. The CDR3 here is CASSLAGQGWYEQYF. DNA for the CDR3: TGTGCCAGCAGCTTGGCTGGGCAGGGATGGTACGAGCAGTACTTC.

The chain links TRBV3-1 (or the pseudogene TRBV3-2) to TRBJ1-5; 7 bases fit TRBD1. This CDR3 has 19 residues. V lost 0 bases and J lost 7; bases outside the gene matches: 18. Germline V CDR1 and CDR2: LGHDT, YNNKEL (reference sequence). CDR3 region: CASSQDSGRGGALIQPQHF. CDR3 nucleotide sequence: TGTGCCAGCAGCCAAGATTCGGGGCGAGGGGGCGCGTTAATACAGCCCCAGCATTTT.

The genes are TRBV29-1 and TRBJ2-5; D gene uncertain. Trimming removed 2 bases at V and 5 bases at J, with 9 bases between. The germline V gene encodes CDR1 SQVTM and CDR2 ANQGSEA. CDR3 length: 12 amino acids. The CDR3 protein is CSVEMGWETQYF. CDR3 in DNA: TGCAGCGTTGAAATGGGCTGGGAGACCCAGTACTTC.

This rearrangement joins TRBV7-9 to TRBJ2-7, with 11 bases aligning to TRBD2. V shed 0 bases and J 2 bases; nucleotides not matched to a gene: 9. There are 18 residues in the CDR3. The germline V gene has CDR1 SEHNR and CDR2 FQNEAQ (reference sequence). The CDR3, as DNA: TGTGCCAGCAGCTTAGCTATGACTAGCGGGAAAACTACCTACGAGCAGTACTTC. Encoded protein: CASSLAMTSGKTTYEQYF.

V gene TRBV2 combines with J gene TRBJ1-1; no reliable D call. The V end lost 4 bases, the J end lost 0 bases, and 12 bases lay between the germline ends. Per germline, CDR1 SNHLY and CDR2 FYNNEI. The CDR3 sequence is 15 residues long. The CDR3 bases are TGTGCCAGCAGTGCCCTTGAGAGGATGAACACTGAAGCTTTCTTT. This encodes CASSALERMNTEAFF. The complete variable domain, with remaining parts taken from reference TRBV2 and TRBJ1-1, reads EPEVTQTPSHQVTQMGQEVILRCVPISNHLYFYWYRQILGQKVEFLVSFYNNEISEKSEIFDDQFSVERPDGSNFTLKIRSTKLEDSAMYFCASSALERMNTEAFFGQGTRLTVV.

This chain uses TRBV28 with TRBJ2-5; possible D gene TRBD1, 6 bases. The CDR3 sequence is 14 residues long. CDR1 and CDR2 from the germline V gene are MDHEN and SYDVKM. V was shortened by 6 bases and J by 5 bases, with 16 bases between the two germline ends. CDR3 bases: TGTGCCAGCAGCGTAGGCGGTACAGGGGAGACCCAGTACTTC. Protein: CASSVGGTGETQYF.